Below, 29 T cell receptor beta chains from the same sample are listed, as sequenced in a study of T cell clonotyping in hematopoietic cell transplantation. The assay was immunoSEQ multiplex PCR, and TCRdb's table has in-frame clones only and misses some. In the table there are more than 65,000 clones, 85% to 95% of which are singletons. Sequenced material: peripheral blood mononuclear cells. The receptors derive from a man aged 45 to 65 in good health. Some clones in this sample may be carry-over from other donors' samples.

The chain carries TRBV11-3 and TRBJ2-2; TRBD1 aligns across 7 bases. V lost 5 bases to trimming and J lost 7 bases; unmatched junction nucleotides: 10. This CDR3 is built from 15 residues. Germline CDR1 SGHNT, CDR2 YENEEA. The CDR3, as DNA: TGTGCCAGCAGCCGAGTGACAGGGTTGAGCGGGGAGCTGTTTTTT. Its protein product is CASSRVTGLSGELFF.

The rearrangement joins TRBV9 to TRBJ2-1, with 8 nucleotides matching TRBD2. CDR3 size: 13 residues. Germline V gene data show CDR1 as SGDLS and CDR2 as YYNGEE. The V and J ends lost 3 bases and 10 bases, in that order; junction bases with no gene match: 6. The CDR3 protein is CASSGAGGPEQFF. Written as DNA, the CDR3 is TGTGCCAGCAGCGGGGCGGGAGGACCCGAGCAGTTCTTC.

The gene calls are TRBV6-6 and TRBJ1-2; TRBD1 matches 7 bases. The germline V gene has CDR1 MNHNY and CDR2 SVGAGI (reference sequence). The CDR3 extends over 15 amino acids. The V and J ends lost 9 bases and 0 bases, in that order; junction bases with no gene match: 10. The CDR3 region has the DNA TGTGCCAGTAAACAGGGGTTGAGTACTAACTATGGCTACACCTTC. Residues: CASKQGLSTNYGYTF.

V usage is TRBV5-4 and J usage is TRBJ1-5; D is unclear. CDR3 length: 15 amino acids. The V end was cut by 4 bases, the J end by 3 bases, with 14 bases between. Germline V CDR1 and CDR2: SGHNT, YYREEE (reference sequence). The CDR3 here is CASSRSGRHNQPQHF. The CDR3 coding sequence is TGTGCCAGCAGCCGATCCGGACGGCACAATCAGCCCCAGCATTTT.

V gene TRBV11-1 combines with J gene TRBJ2-3, with a weak D call TRBD1 (5 bases). Germline V gene lookup returns CDR1 SGHAT and CDR2 FQDESV (reference sequence). V was shortened by 5 bases and J by 2 bases, with 11 bases between the two germline ends. CDR3 length: 14 amino acids. The CDR3 bases are TGTGCCAGCAGCATGGGGCAGTCCACAGATACGCAGTATTTT. Protein sequence: CASSMGQSTDTQYF. The full variable domain, with the rest looked up from reference TRBV11-1 and TRBJ2-3, is EAEVAQSPRYKITEKSQAVAFWCDPISGHATLYWYRQILGQGPELLVQFQDESVVDDSQLPKDRFSAERLKGVDSTLKIQPAELGDSAMYLCASSMGQSTDTQYFGPGTRLTVL.

CDR3 region: CASNSVGRSANSPLHF. The CDR3 region has the DNA TGTGCCAGTAATTCGGTCGGGCGCTCTGCTAATTCACCCCTCCACTTT. The chain joins TRBV19 to TRBJ1-6, with unresolved D. The CDR3 consists of 16 residues. V lost 7 bases and J 6 bases, leaving 19 bases between the germline ends. Germline V lookup: CDR1 LNHDA, CDR2 SQIVND (reference sequence).

This chain links TRBV19 with TRBJ1-4, with D unresolved. Germline loops: CDR1 LNHDA, CDR2 SQIVND (reference sequence). This CDR3 is built from 14 residues. With 4 bases removed from V and 8 bases from J, the gap between germline ends came to 14 bases. In DNA form, the CDR3 reads TGTGCCAGTAGTAACAGAGGGCCTCGGGAAAAACTGTTTTTT. It specifies CASSNRGPREKLFF. The full variable domain, in which reference TRBV19 and TRBJ1-4 provide the parts outside the CDR3, is DGGITQSPKYLFRKEGQNVTLSCEQNLNHDAMYWYRQDPGQGLRLIYYSQIVNDFQKGDIAEGYSVSREKKESFPLTVTSAQKNPTAFYLCASSNRGPREKLFFGSGTQLSVL.

The genes are TRBV4-1 and TRBJ1-2; a weak D match, TRBD1 (5 bases). Germline values: CDR1 MGHRA, CDR2 YSYEKL. The V and J ends lost 5 bases and 2 bases respectively, with 15 bases between them. This CDR3 comprises 15 residues. CDR3 sequence: CASSSLGAANYGYTF. The CDR3 DNA reads as TGCGCCAGCAGCTCTCTCGGGGCAGCCAACTATGGCTACACCTTC.

V usage is TRBV11-2 and J usage is TRBJ2-2; TRBD1 matches 7 bases. The germline gives CDR1 SGHAT, CDR2 FQNNGV. The CDR3 has 14 amino acids. V shed 5 bases, J shed 5 bases, and the junction held 5 bases outside the gene matches. The CDR3 DNA reads as TGTGCCAGCAGCCCAGCGACAGGGACCGGGGAGCTGTTTTTT. It yields the protein CASSPATGTGELFF.

The chain couples TRBV30 to TRBJ2-3; D is unclear. The CDR3 is 15 residues long. CDR1 is GTSNPN and CDR2 is SVGIG in the germline V gene (reference sequence). V was clipped by 0 bases and J by 0 bases, with 10 bases between them. CDR3 DNA sequence: TGTGCCTGGAGTGTAAAAGCAGCTAGCACAGATACGCAGTATTTT. It is translated as CAWSVKAASTDTQYF.

CDR3 nucleotide sequence: TGTGCCAGCAGCCGCCCTCCGGGGGATACGCAGTATTTT. Residues: CASSRPPGDTQYF. J is TRBJ2-3 and V is TRBV25-1, with D possibly being TRBD2 (5 bases). The length of the CDR3 is 13 residues. Germline lookup yields CDR1 MGHDK and CDR2 SYGVNS. With 6 bases removed from V and 6 bases from J, the gap between germline ends came to 13 bases.

V is TRBV14 and J is TRBJ1-1; TRBD1 is a possible D gene (6 bases). V dropped 4 bases and J dropped 1 base, with 16 bases sitting between them. Germline assignment: CDR1 SGHDN and CDR2 FVKESK. The CDR3 is 16 amino acids. The CDR3 sequence is CASSRRAGHTNTEAFF. In nucleotides, the CDR3 is TGTGCCAGCAGCCGGCGCGCGGGACACACGAACACTGAAGCTTTCTTT.

CDR3 amino acids: CASSDRGVSSYNSPLHF. The CDR3 region has the DNA TGTGCCAGCAGTGACAGGGGGGTTAGCTCCTATAATTCACCCCTCCACTTT. V gene TRBV2 combines with J gene TRBJ1-6; 7 positions match TRBD1. J was trimmed by 0 bases and V by 3 bases; bases with no gene match: 5. Per germline, CDR1 SNHLY and CDR2 FYNNEI. There are 17 residues in the CDR3. Variable domain in full (rest from reference TRBV2 and TRBJ1-6): EPEVTQTPSHQVTQMGQEVILRCVPISNHLYFYWYRQILGQKVEFLVSFYNNEISEKSEIFDDQFSVERPDGSNFTLKIRSTKLEDSAMYFCASSDRGVSSYNSPLHFGNGTRLTVT.

The chain carries TRBV2 and TRBJ1-1, with unresolved D. V gave up 4 bases and J gave up 4 bases, with 10 bases separating them. The CDR3 sequence is 13 residues long. Germline loops: CDR1 SNHLY, CDR2 FYNNEI. The CDR3 sequence: CASSGQEGTEAFF. CDR3 DNA: TGTGCCAGCAGTGGTCAGGAGGGCACTGAAGCTTTCTTT.

The V call is TRBV11-2, the J call TRBJ2-5; the D gene could be TRBD1 or TRBD2 (5 bases each). The CDR3 consists of 15 residues. Germline values: CDR1 SGHAT, CDR2 FQNNGV. Trimming removed 6 bases at V and 0 bases at J, with 14 bases between. Here the CDR3 reads CASSLPPGHQETQYF. CDR3 DNA sequence: TGTGCCAGCAGTTTACCGCCGGGACACCAAGAGACCCAGTACTTC.

The rearrangement uses TRBV5-6 and TRBJ1-1; TRBD1 matches at 8 bases. This CDR3 contains 15 residues. Germline V gene lookup returns CDR1 SGHDT and CDR2 YYEEEE. With V trimmed by 0 bases and J by 1 base, 2 bases remained unmatched. In nucleotides, the CDR3 is TGTGCCAGCAGCTTGGGGACAGGGAAGAACACTGAAGCTTTCTTT. The encoded protein is CASSLGTGKNTEAFF.

The chain has TRBV5-6 and TRBJ1-6, with TRBD1 identical over 8 bases. After removal of 2 bases from V and 9 bases from J, the junction contained 4 bases not matched to a gene. The CDR3 is 14 residues long. Germline V gene data show CDR1 as SGHDT and CDR2 as YYEEEE. This CDR3 is CASSFGQGVSPLHF. CDR3 sequence (DNA): TGTGCCAGCAGCTTCGGACAGGGCGTTTCACCCCTCCACTTT.

The chain uses TRBV7-3 and TRBJ1-2; D may be TRBD1 (6 bases). This CDR3 has 16 residues. Germline values: CDR1 SGHTA, CDR2 FQGTGA. V gave up 4 bases and J gave up 4 bases, with 19 bases separating them. CDR3 residues: CASSSGTGLPGYGYTF. For the CDR3, the DNA is TGTGCCAGCAGCTCCGGAACAGGGCTCCCCGGCTATGGCTACACCTTC.

The V call is TRBV5-4, the J call TRBJ2-7; D unclear. V was clipped by 2 bases and J by 3 bases, with 12 bases between them. In germline, CDR1 is SGHNT, CDR2 YYREEE (reference sequence). This CDR3 is built from 14 residues. CDR3 DNA sequence: TGTGCCAGCAGCTTTTATACGGGCGGCTACGAGCAGTACTTC. It encodes CASSFYTGGYEQYF.

The gene calls are TRBV27 and TRBJ1-5, with D unclear. Germline lookup yields CDR1 MNHEY and CDR2 SMNVEV (reference sequence). V lost 0 bases to trimming and J lost 5 bases, with 5 bases between them. The CDR3 runs 13 residues. CDR3 nucleotide sequence: TGTGCCAGCAGTTTATCGGTATATCAGCCCCAGCATTTT. Protein: CASSLSVYQPQHF.

This chain uses TRBV28 with TRBJ1-4, with 8 positions matching TRBD1. CDR3 length equals 15 residues. The germline gives CDR1 MDHEN, CDR2 SYDVKM. After removal of 4 bases from V and 8 bases from J, the junction contained 9 bases not matched to a gene. The CDR3 region is CASSSLDREDEKLFF. The CDR3 DNA is TGTGCCAGCAGTTCCCTGGACAGGGAGGACGAAAAACTGTTTTTT.

CDR3 DNA sequence: TGTGCCAGTAGTACCACAGGGGAAACTGGAAACACCATATATTTT. It specifies CASSTTGETGNTIYF. The V and J genes are TRBV19 and TRBJ1-3; TRBD1 matches at 7 bases. In germline, CDR1 is LNHDA, CDR2 SQIVND (reference sequence). This CDR3 contains 15 residues. V shed 4 bases, J shed 2 bases, and the junction held 5 bases outside the gene matches.

CDR3 bases: TGTGCCAGCAGCTTTGGGAGAGGGGGCCCCAATCAGCCCCAGCATTTT. It is translated as CASSFGRGGPNQPQHF. V is TRBV5-6 and J is TRBJ1-5; 7 bases line up with TRBD1. Per germline, CDR1 SGHDT and CDR2 YYEEEE. CDR3 length equals 16 residues. V lost 2 bases and J lost 3; bases outside the gene matches: 8. Combining the CDR3 with reference TRBV5-6 and TRBJ1-5 gives the whole variable domain DAGVTQSPTHLIKTRGQQVTLRCSPKSGHDTVSWYQQALGQGPQFIFQYYEEEERQRGNFPDRFSGHQFPNYSSELNVNALLLGDSALYLCASSFGRGGPNQPQHFGDGTRLSIL.

The chain joins TRBV2 to TRBJ2-2; possible D gene TRBD1, 6 bases. In germline, CDR1 is SNHLY, CDR2 FYNNEI. The CDR3 consists of 15 residues. V lost 4 bases to trimming and J lost 2 bases, with 11 bases between them. CDR3: CASSGPQGNTGELFF. CDR3 nucleotide sequence: TGTGCCAGCAGTGGACCACAGGGAAACACCGGGGAGCTGTTTTTT.

The chain joins TRBV6-5 to TRBJ1-5; D perhaps matches TRBD1 (5 bases). The CDR3 loop spans 13 amino acids. Germline-derived CDR1 and CDR2 are MNHEY and SVGAGI. Trimming stripped 7 bases from V and 4 bases from J, with 11 bases between. The CDR3 sequence is CASTPGGNQPQHF. The CDR3 nucleotides read TGTGCCAGCACCCCCGGGGGTAATCAGCCCCAGCATTTT.

The chain is built from TRBV28 and TRBJ2-1; the match to TRBD2 covers 8 bases. The germline V gene has CDR1 MDHEN and CDR2 SYDVKM. There are 15 residues in the CDR3. V gave up 3 bases and J gave up 6 bases; unmatched junction bases: 7. CDR3 residues: CASSLTLAGSNEQFF. The DNA of the CDR3 is TGTGCCAGCAGTTTGACTCTAGCGGGTAGCAATGAGCAGTTCTTC. The full variable domain, completed using reference TRBV28 and TRBJ2-1, is DVKVTQSSRYLVKRTGEKVFLECVQDMDHENMFWYRQDPGLGLRLIYFSYDVKMKEKGDIPEGYSVSREKKERFSLILESASTNQTSMYLCASSLTLAGSNEQFFGPGTRLTVL.

This chain links TRBV6-5 with TRBJ2-7, with D possibly matching TRBD1 (7 bases). This CDR3 region has 13 residues. Germline assignment: CDR1 MNHEY and CDR2 SVGAGI. Trimming stripped 6 bases from V and 6 bases from J, with 15 bases between. CDR3 nucleotide sequence: TGTGCCAGCAGATCAGGGGGGAAAGTCGAGCAGTACTTC. It codes for CASRSGGKVEQYF.

V and J are TRBV7-9 and TRBJ1-2; 9 bases are a match to TRBD1. This CDR3 spans 14 amino acids. The junction had 8 bases not matched to a gene; V was cut back by 3 bases and J by 9 bases. Germline CDR1 SEHNR, CDR2 FQNEAQ (reference sequence). CDR3 sequence: CASSFSDRGSRYTF. As DNA, the CDR3 is TGTGCCAGCAGCTTCTCGGACAGGGGAAGCCGCTACACCTTC.

Here the CDR3 DNA reads TGCGCCACCAGGGACCAGAACACCGGGGAGCTGTTTTTT. Translated: CATRDQNTGELFF. This sequence joins TRBV5-1 and TRBJ2-2; D may match TRBD1 or TRBD2 (5 bases each). This CDR3 region has 13 residues. From germline, CDR1 is SGHRS and CDR2 YFSETQ. V gave up 9 bases and J gave up 1 base, with 10 bases separating them.